These T cell receptor beta chains were read from a single sample in a study of blood T cell repertoires in COVID-19. Assay: immunoSEQ multiplex PCR; the TCRdb copy retains only in-frame clones and omits some. The table has about 200,000 clones, approximately 80% seen once; the top ten hold about 13%. Sequences were obtained from peripheral blood. The origin of the receptors is a human donor in a cohort sampled during active COVID-19. The CDR3 runs from the conserved cysteine through the conserved F or W. D genes are given only for firm matches. Only some rows state a clone size, as once, few, many or a class for expanded clones.

size	J	V	D	DNA	CDR3
.	TRBJ2-7	TRBV4-1	TRBD2	TGCGCCAGCAGCCAAATTCCGGCGGGAGGGTACGAGCAGTACTTC	CASSQIPAGGYEQYF
.	TRBJ1-1	TRBV6-5	.	TGTGCCAGCAGTTACTCCAGCGTTACTGAAGCTTTCTTT	CASSYSSVTEAFF
.	TRBJ1-2	TRBV18	.	TGTGCCAGCTCAAGGGGCCAGGGGACATTCTATGGCTACACCTTC	CASSRGQGTFYGYTF
few	TRBJ2-1	TRBV7-8	TRBD2	TGTGCCAGCAACCTTCGGGGGCGGGGGGGCCGAAATGAGCAGTTCTTC	CASNLRGRGGRNEQFF
.	TRBJ2-7	TRBV4-3	TRBD2	TGCGCCAGCAGCCTTTCCGGGACTAGCGGGTACGAGCAGTACTTC	CASSLSGTSGYEQYF
.	TRBJ1-1	TRBV5-6	TRBD1	TGTGCCAGCAGCTTCGCAGGGGGATACACTGAAGCTTTCTTT	CASSFAGGYTEAFF
.	TRBJ2-2	TRBV19	TRBD1	TGTGCCAGTAGTTACGGACAGGGGGGGAACACCGGGGAGCTGTTTTTT	CASSYGQGGNTGELFF
.	TRBJ1-2	TRBV24-1	.	TGTGCCACCAGTGATTTCTCGGACAGCTATGGCTACACCTTC	CATSDFSDSYGYTF
.	TRBJ1-1	TRBV5-4	TRBD1	TGTGCCAGCAGCTCACCCCCGGGACAGGGACGCGCTGAAGCTTTCTTT	CASSSPPGQGRAEAFF
.	TRBJ1-2	TRBV19	.	TGTGCCAGTAGGGAAACCGGGACAATCTATGGCTACACCTTC	CASRETGTIYGYTF
.	TRBJ2-7	TRBV28	.	TGTGCCAGCAGTCCTCCGGGACTCACCTACGAGCAGTACTTC	CASSPPGLTYEQYF
.	TRBJ2-5	TRBV11-2	TRBD2	TGTGCCAGCAGCTCCTTAGCGGGGGAAGAGACCCAGTACTTC	CASSSLAGEETQYF
.	TRBJ1-1	TRBV18	.	TGTGCCAGCTCACCTCCAGGGTTCCCGAACACTGAAGCTTTCTTT	CASSPPGFPNTEAFF
once	TRBJ2-3	TRBV27	TRBD2	TGTGCCAGCAGTGCGGTAGCGGGGATTTTAGATACGCAGTATTTT	CASSAVAGILDTQYF
.	TRBJ1-4	TRBV19	.	TGTGCCAGATCCCTTAGACAGACTAATGAAAAACTGTTTTTT	CARSLRQTNEKLFF
.	TRBJ2-7	TRBV6-2/TRBV6-3	TRBD1	TGTGCCAGCAGTTACGAAGGGACAGGGAAATTAAGCGAGCAGTACTTC	CASSYEGTGKLSEQYF
.	TRBJ1-6	TRBV5-1	.	TGCGCCAGCAGCTTTGGCATAGGAGGTAATTCACCCCTCCACTTT	CASSFGIGGNSPLHF
.	TRBJ1-2	TRBV5-5	.	TGTGCCAGCAGCCGTGAGACAGGATTAGGGCGCGGCTACACCTTC	CASSRETGLGRGYTF
.	TRBJ1-1	TRBV11-2	TRBD1	TGTGCCAGCAGCTTAGGGACAGGGAACACTGAAGCTTTCTTT	CASSLGTGNTEAFF
.	TRBJ2-7	TRBV2	.	TGTGCCAGCAGTGAAAGGTTCGACGTTTGGCGGGAAACGTCCGAGCAGTACTTC	CASSERFDVWRETSEQYF
.	TRBJ1-1	TRBV9	TRBD1	TGTGCCAGCAGCCCGGGACAGGGCACGAACACTGAAGCTTTCTTT	CASSPGQGTNTEAFF
.	TRBJ2-1	TRBV9	TRBD2	TGTGCCAGCAGCGCCACTAGCGGGAGGATCCCCTACAATGAGCAGTTCTTC	CASSATSGRIPYNEQFF
.	TRBJ2-4	TRBV11-3	.	TGTGCCAGCAGCCAGGGGGAGGTGGGCATTCAGTACTTC	CASSQGEVGIQYF
.	TRBJ2-2	TRBV6-5	TRBD1	TGTGCCAGCAGTACGACAGGGACCGGGGAGCTGTTTTTT	CASSTTGTGELFF
.	TRBJ1-5	TRBV9	.	TGTGCCAGCAGCGTAGGTCTCCCGGGGAATCAGCCCCAGCATTTT	CASSVGLPGNQPQHF
.	TRBJ1-1	TRBV7-9	.	TGTGCCAGCCAAAACATAATAATAGGACAGTTTGGAGGGAACACTGAAGCTTTCTTT	CASQNIIIGQFGGNTEAFF
.	TRBJ1-2	TRBV30	.	TGTGCCTGGAAGCAAACCCGAGGAGAAGGCTACACCTTC	CAWKQTRGEGYTF
once	TRBJ2-3	TRBV28	TRBD2	TGTGCCAGCCAAACTAGCGGGGAAGGCACAGATACGCAGTATTTT	CASQTSGEGTDTQYF
few	TRBJ2-3	TRBV27	.	TGTGCCAGCACCTTAGTGGCGGGGTCAGATACGCAGTATTTT	CASTLVAGSDTQYF
.	TRBJ1-4	TRBV28	TRBD1	TGTGCCAGCAGACTTGGGCAGGGGGCGCTTGTTGAAAAACTGTTTTTT	CASRLGQGALVEKLFF
once	TRBJ1-2	TRBV5-1	TRBD1	TGCGCCAGCAGCCGAACCGGGACAGTACTCTATGGCTACACCTTC	CASSRTGTVLYGYTF